A selection of T cell receptor beta chains follows, all from one sample in a study of shared clonotypes between healthy human individuals. Only in-frame clones appear in the TCRdb table, and some are missing; sequencing was by immunoSEQ multiplex PCR. The repertoire holds about 2.2 million clones, with around 93% as singletons. Input material: naive CD8+ T cells from PBMCs. The receptor set was obtained from a man in his late teens or twenties in good health. Some clones in this sample may be carry-over from other donors' samples. The conserved cysteine and the conserved F or W are not part of the CDR3 here. A D gene is named only where the DNA matches it firmly. Expanded clones get a size class; other rows say once, few or many, or leave the size out.

abundance	v_gene	j_gene	d_gene	CDR3aa
NA	TRBV4-1	TRBJ2-7	NA	ASSQEPQYSYEQY
NA	TRBV7-9	TRBJ2-1	TRBD1	ASSHRGTGDYNEQF
NA	TRBV6-1	TRBJ1-2	TRBD1	ASRGQGAGYGYT
NA	TRBV27	TRBJ2-3	NA	ASRSRNTDTQY
NA	TRBV28	TRBJ1-2	NA	ASSNLRDYGYT
NA	TRBV9	TRBJ2-5	NA	ASSKDRRDQETQY
once	TRBV4-1	TRBJ2-7	NA	ASSPGQRYEQY
NA	TRBV28	TRBJ2-1	TRBD2	ASMRLAGASYNEQF
NA	TRBV9	TRBJ1-5	NA	ASSAYSNSNQPQH
once	TRBV5-8	TRBJ2-7	TRBD1	ASSLGGDRDNEQY
NA	TRBV27	TRBJ2-7	NA	ASSSQGERGSYEQY
NA	TRBV6-1	TRBJ2-1	TRBD2	ASSEQAGGPGEQF
NA	TRBV19	TRBJ1-5	NA	ASRGHNGQPQH
NA	TRBV18	TRBJ2-2	NA	ASSPKGPNTGELF
NA	TRBV27	TRBJ2-1	NA	ASSPSSGPAYNEQF
NA	TRBV19	TRBJ1-5	TRBD1	ASSTSRTGGRQPQH
once	TRBV27	TRBJ1-4	TRBD1	ASSSLRLQGAGEKLF
NA	TRBV7-3	TRBJ2-1	NA	ASSSMDSHGEQF
NA	TRBV7-6	TRBJ2-7	NA	ASSHPSAGQPLGVQY
NA	TRBV19	TRBJ2-7	TRBD2	ASSTRLAGGYEQY
NA	TRBV27	TRBJ1-1	NA	ASSYTGTLAEAF
NA	TRBV7-7	TRBJ2-2	TRBD1	ASSLVDRGSTGELF
NA	TRBV9	TRBJ2-7	NA	ASSVGQTSYEQY
once	TRBV9	TRBJ2-3	NA	ASSHDVGTQY
NA	TRBV7-8	TRBJ2-7	NA	ASSLAAAASSYEQY
NA	TRBV27	TRBJ2-3	TRBD1	ASSSYTGADTQY
once	TRBV7-9	TRBJ1-1	TRBD1	ASSGPDRGTEAF
NA	TRBV12-5	TRBJ1-2	NA	ASGLYLAGTPGDGGYT
NA	TRBV9	TRBJ2-2	NA	ASSESVSGGDTGELF
NA	TRBV7-8	TRBJ2-5	NA	ASSLKLSGQETQY
NA	TRBV10-3	TRBJ1-1	NA	AISDLNTEAF
NA	TRBV9	TRBJ1-5	NA	ASSVAGSSQPQH
NA	TRBV7-6	TRBJ2-7	TRBD2	ASSLTPSGRAGSYEQY
NA	TRBV9	TRBJ2-7	NA	ASSVGARFSYEQY
once	TRBV27	TRBJ2-7	NA	ASSYAYEQY
NA	TRBV28	TRBJ2-7	TRBD2	ASFPHLGLATYEQY
NA	TRBV27	TRBJ1-2	TRBD1	ASSLVRDRDGYT
NA	TRBV27	TRBJ1-5	NA	ASSFGGGAGNQPQH
NA	TRBV10-3	TRBJ2-2	TRBD2	AISESIGGGRADVNTGELF
NA	TRBV4-1	TRBJ2-7	TRBD1	ASSQLPGTVVGEQY
NA	TRBV5-1	TRBJ2-1	NA	ASRAVHVGELEQF
NA	TRBV28	TRBJ2-7	TRBD1	ASSSTGTAAYEQY
once	TRBV15	TRBJ2-2	TRBD2	ATSRDWGTSTLGELF
NA	TRBV19	TRBJ2-5	TRBD1	ASSTGRGRSEETQY
NA	TRBV9	TRBJ2-1	TRBD2	ASQPGLAGGTYNEQF
NA	TRBV28	TRBJ1-5	NA	ASRSYSNQPQH
once	TRBV19	TRBJ1-2	TRBD1	ASSLGQIYGYT
NA	TRBV10-3	TRBJ1-5	TRBD1	AISDTGGDQPQH
NA	TRBV10-3	TRBJ2-7	TRBD1	AISGGQGPHEQY
NA	TRBV29-1	TRBJ2-1	NA	SVEWGTGSYNEQF
once	TRBV9	TRBJ2-1	TRBD2	ASSQSTSISYNEQF
NA	TRBV7-9	TRBJ1-1	NA	ATQPFTGMNTEAF
NA	TRBV19	TRBJ1-1	NA	ASSRTTGTEGTEAF
NA	TRBV9	TRBJ1-1	NA	ASSVGGGVRGAEAF
NA	TRBV9	TRBJ2-3	NA	ASSVSPTGITDTQY
once	TRBV18	TRBJ1-5	NA	ASSPGDLNQPQH
NA	TRBV10-2	TRBJ1-5	NA	ASSESAEYSNQPQH
once	TRBV9	TRBJ2-7	TRBD2	ASSATSGISGEQY
NA	TRBV29-1	TRBJ2-7	TRBD1	SAKAPGQGAHEQY